One sample yielded the 14 T cell receptor beta chains listed below, sequenced in a study of T cell responses to AZD1222 COVID-19 vaccine (TCRdb year 2021). The sample's time point, from its label and the paper: baseline before first vaccination. To prepare the library, the immunoSEQ multiplex PCR assay was applied. As stored in TCRdb, this immuneACCESS dataset retains in-frame rearrangements with V and J assigned. A fraction of the clones does not appear; measured against another copy, unresolved V genes explain less than half of the discrepancy, and the remainder lacks a known reason. The sample has fewer than 50,000 clones on record, roughly 80% of them singletons. The ten top clones hold roughly 7% of the sample. Sequences were derived from peripheral blood, sampled on day 0 of AZD1222 vaccination. These TCRs come from an adult in good health.

V usage is TRBV7-9 and J usage is TRBJ2-2; maybe TRBD1 (6 bases). The length of the CDR3 is 16 residues. V dropped 5 bases and J dropped 1 base, with 14 bases sitting between them. Germline-derived CDR1 and CDR2 are SEHNR and FQNEAQ (reference sequence). Here the CDR3 reads CASSEDSTGNTGELFF. CDR3 DNA: TGTGCCAGCAGCGAGGACAGCACGGGGAACACCGGGGAGCTGTTTTTT.

This sequence joins TRBV28 and TRBJ1-1; no firm D call. Deletions cut 1 base from V and 2 bases from J, with 2 bases between. The CDR3 totals 12 residues. In germline, CDR1 is MDHEN, CDR2 SYDVKM. The CDR3 DNA sequence: TGTGCCAGCAGTTTATTTAACACTGAAGCTTTCTTT. It specifies CASSLFNTEAFF.

The chain links TRBV5-1 to TRBJ1-1, with 9 bases fitting TRBD1. V lost 2 bases, J lost 4 bases, and 6 bases stayed unmatched. The CDR3 is 15 residues long. The V gene's germline CDR1 is SGHRS and CDR2 YFSETQ. CDR3 coding DNA: TGCGCCAGCAGCTTCGGGACAGGGATCTCCACTGAAGCTTTCTTT. The encoded protein is CASSFGTGISTEAFF. Complete variable domain (other parts from reference TRBV5-1 and TRBJ1-1): KAGVTQTPRYLIKTRGQQVTLSCSPISGHRSVSWYQQTPGQGLQFLFEYFSETQRNKGNFPGRFSGRQFSNSRSEMNVSTLELGDSALYLCASSFGTGISTEAFFGQGTRLTVV.

V usage is TRBV3-1 (or the pseudogene TRBV3-2) and J usage is TRBJ1-4, with 8 bases that match TRBD1. The V gene's germline CDR1 is LGHDT and CDR2 YNNKEL (reference sequence). V was pared by 6 bases and J by 3 bases, with 3 bases of the junction left unmatched. There are 14 residues in the CDR3. The chain's CDR3 is CASRRGQANEKLFF. The CDR3 DNA sequence: TGTGCCAGCAGACGGGGACAGGCTAATGAAAAACTGTTTTTT.

CDR3 coding DNA: TGTGCCAGCAGCGCAGGGTTTGGTTCACAAGACTATGGCTACACCTTC. It specifies CASSAGFGSQDYGYTF. The rearrangement uses TRBV2 and TRBJ1-2; maybe TRBD1 (5 bases). Germline V gene data show CDR1 as SNHLY and CDR2 as FYNNEI. V lost 6 bases to trimming and J lost 3 bases, with 20 bases between them. There are 16 residues in the CDR3.

The gene calls are TRBV6-2 or TRBV6-3 and TRBJ1-1; no reliable D call. Germline CDR1 and CDR2: MNHEY and SVGEGT. The CDR3 extends over 14 amino acids. V was clipped by 1 base and J by 5 bases, with 11 bases between them. The CDR3 DNA reads TGTGCCAGCAGTTACTTAGGGCGAGGGACTGAAGCTTTCTTT. Residues: CASSYLGRGTEAFF.

There are a few counts of this clone. This chain connects TRBV6-6 to TRBJ2-7, with TRBD2 matching over 8 bases. This CDR3 spans 15 amino acids. Trimming at V came to 5 bases and at J to 5 bases, leaving 11 bases not matched to a gene. Germline CDR1 is MNHNY and CDR2 is SVGAGI (reference sequence). The CDR3 loop is CASSPHSSGSDEQYF. The CDR3 DNA is TGTGCCAGCAGTCCCCATTCAAGCGGGAGCGACGAGCAGTACTTC.

V is TRBV6-2 or TRBV6-3 and J is TRBJ2-2; D ambiguous. Deletions cut 4 bases from V and 1 base from J, with 10 bases between. CDR1 and CDR2 (germline): MNHEY, SVGEGT. The CDR3 has 15 amino acids. CDR3 loop: CASSLTLLNTGELFF. CDR3 bases: TGTGCCAGCAGTTTGACTCTCCTGAACACCGGGGAGCTGTTTTTT.

The chain combines TRBV4-1 with TRBJ1-6; D remains unclear. The CDR3 is 16 amino acids. The germline V gene has CDR1 MGHRA and CDR2 YSYEKL. Trimming pared 0 bases from V and 0 bases from J, leaving 6 bases between. This CDR3 reads CASSQDWSSYNSPLHF. In DNA, the CDR3 is TGCGCCAGCAGCCAAGATTGGAGCTCCTATAATTCACCCCTCCACTTT.

The chain is built from TRBV2 and TRBJ1-2; D ambiguous. This CDR3 is built from 14 residues. Per germline, CDR1 SNHLY and CDR2 FYNNEI. V shed 2 bases and J shed 4 bases, with 11 bases lying between them. The CDR3: CASSESLGSYGYTF. CDR3 bases: TGTGCCAGCAGTGAATCGCTGGGCAGCTATGGCTACACCTTC.

The chain is built from TRBV28 and TRBJ1-1, with a weak D call TRBD1 (6 bases). Germline CDR1 is MDHEN and CDR2 is SYDVKM. This CDR3 has 14 residues. Deletions cut 4 bases from V and 1 base from J, with 10 bases between. The CDR3 is CASSSGGANTEAFF. CDR3 bases: TGTGCCAGCAGTTCCGGGGGGGCGAACACTGAAGCTTTCTTT.

The CDR3 region is CASSPAGRSNEQYV. The CDR3 DNA follows: TGTGCCAGCAGCCCGGCAGGGAGGTCTAACGAGCAGTACGTC. The chain carries TRBV3-1 (or the pseudogene TRBV3-2) and TRBJ2-7; TRBD2 might be the D (6 bases). Trimming shortened V by 4 bases and J by 5 bases, and 15 bases separated the two germline ends. Germline CDR1 and CDR2: LGHDT and YNNKEL (reference sequence). The CDR3 extends over 14 amino acids.

CDR3 nucleotides: TGTGCCAGCACCGAACGGATTCAGGGTGGTCATTCACCCCTCCACTTT. Its protein product is CASTERIQGGHSPLHF. The chain uses TRBV7-9 and TRBJ1-6; D perhaps matches TRBD1 (5 bases). V lost 7 bases, J lost 8 bases, and 21 bases lay in between. CDR3 size: 16 residues. Germline V gene lookup returns CDR1 SEHNR and CDR2 FQNEAQ (reference sequence).

The chain carries TRBV2 and TRBJ1-1; D unresolved. Between the trimmed V and J ends, which lost 3 bases and 6 bases, there was a span of 11 bases. This CDR3 contains 13 residues. Germline V gene sequence: CDR1 SNHLY, CDR2 FYNNEI. DNA for the CDR3: TGTGCCAGCAGTGACAGGCCGAGAGCTGAAGCTTTCTTT. It translates to CASSDRPRAEAFF.